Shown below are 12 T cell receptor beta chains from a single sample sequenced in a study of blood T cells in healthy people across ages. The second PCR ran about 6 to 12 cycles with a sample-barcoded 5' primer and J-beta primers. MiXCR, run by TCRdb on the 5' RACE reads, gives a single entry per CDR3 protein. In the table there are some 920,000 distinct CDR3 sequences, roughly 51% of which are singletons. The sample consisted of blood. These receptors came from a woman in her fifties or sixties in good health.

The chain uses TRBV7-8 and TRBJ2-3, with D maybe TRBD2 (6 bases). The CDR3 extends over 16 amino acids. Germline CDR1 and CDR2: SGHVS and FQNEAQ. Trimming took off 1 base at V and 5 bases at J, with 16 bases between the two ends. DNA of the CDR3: TGTGCCAGCAGCTTAGGGCTAGCCCCGCGGGGAGATACGCAGTATTTT. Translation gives CASSLGLAPRGDTQYF.

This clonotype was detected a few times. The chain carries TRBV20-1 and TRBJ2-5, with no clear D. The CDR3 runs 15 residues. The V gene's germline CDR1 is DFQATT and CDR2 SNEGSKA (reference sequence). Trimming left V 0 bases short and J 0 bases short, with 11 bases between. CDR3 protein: CSARDLGWYQETQYF. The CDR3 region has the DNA TGCAGTGCTAGAGATTTGGGCTGGTACCAAGAGACCCAGTACTTC.

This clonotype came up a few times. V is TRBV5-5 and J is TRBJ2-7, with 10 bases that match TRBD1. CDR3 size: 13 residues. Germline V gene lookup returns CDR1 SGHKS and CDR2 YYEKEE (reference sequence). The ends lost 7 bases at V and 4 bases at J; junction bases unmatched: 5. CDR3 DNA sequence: TGTGCCAGCTGGGGGACAGGGGAATACGAGCAGTACTTC. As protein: CASWGTGEYEQYF.

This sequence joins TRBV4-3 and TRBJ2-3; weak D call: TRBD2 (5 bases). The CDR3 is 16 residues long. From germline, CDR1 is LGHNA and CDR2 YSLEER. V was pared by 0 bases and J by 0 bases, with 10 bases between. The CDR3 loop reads CASSQEGLSSTDTQYF. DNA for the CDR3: TGCGCCAGCAGCCAAGAAGGACTTTCTAGCACAGATACGCAGTATTTT.

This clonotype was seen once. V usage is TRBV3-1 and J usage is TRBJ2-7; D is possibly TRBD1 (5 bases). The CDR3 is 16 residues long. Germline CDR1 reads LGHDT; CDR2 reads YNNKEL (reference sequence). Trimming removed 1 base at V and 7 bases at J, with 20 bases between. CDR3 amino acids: CASSQGFRGQYNEQYF. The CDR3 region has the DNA TGTGCCAGCAGCCAAGGATTTAGGGGCCAATACAATGAGCAGTACTTC.

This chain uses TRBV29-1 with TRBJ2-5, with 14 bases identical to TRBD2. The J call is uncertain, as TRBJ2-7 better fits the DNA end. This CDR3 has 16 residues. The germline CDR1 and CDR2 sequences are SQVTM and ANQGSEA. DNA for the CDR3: TGCAGCGTTGAGGGGGGACTAGCGGGAGTCCCCAACGAGCAGTACTTC. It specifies CSVEGGLAGVPNEQYF.

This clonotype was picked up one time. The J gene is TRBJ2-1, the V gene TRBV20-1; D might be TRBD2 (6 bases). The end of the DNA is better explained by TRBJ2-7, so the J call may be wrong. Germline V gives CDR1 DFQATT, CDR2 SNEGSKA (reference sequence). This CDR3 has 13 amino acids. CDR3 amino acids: CSATGRGDYEQYF. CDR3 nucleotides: TGCAGTGCCACTGGGCGCGGGGACTACGAGCAGTACTTC.

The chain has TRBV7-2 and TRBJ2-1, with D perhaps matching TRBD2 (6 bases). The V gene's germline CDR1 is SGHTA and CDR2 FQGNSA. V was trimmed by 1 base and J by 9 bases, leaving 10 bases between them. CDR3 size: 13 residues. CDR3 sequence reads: CASSLVGGREQFF. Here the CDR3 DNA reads TGTGCCAGCAGCTTAGTAGGAGGGCGTGAGCAGTTCTTC.

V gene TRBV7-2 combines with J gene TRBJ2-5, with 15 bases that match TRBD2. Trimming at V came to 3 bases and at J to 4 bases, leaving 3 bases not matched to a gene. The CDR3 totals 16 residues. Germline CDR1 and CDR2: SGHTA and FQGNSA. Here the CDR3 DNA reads TGTGCCAGCAGCTTCCGGACTAGCGGGAGGGGAGAGACCCAGTACTTC. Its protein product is CASSFRTSGRGETQYF.

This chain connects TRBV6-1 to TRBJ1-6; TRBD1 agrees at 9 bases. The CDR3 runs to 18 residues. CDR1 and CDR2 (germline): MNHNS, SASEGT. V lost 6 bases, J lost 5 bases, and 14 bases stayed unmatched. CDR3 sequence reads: CASRDPGQGQTNNSPLHF. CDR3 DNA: TGTGCCAGCAGAGACCCGGGACAGGGACAAACCAATAATTCACCCCTCCACTTT.

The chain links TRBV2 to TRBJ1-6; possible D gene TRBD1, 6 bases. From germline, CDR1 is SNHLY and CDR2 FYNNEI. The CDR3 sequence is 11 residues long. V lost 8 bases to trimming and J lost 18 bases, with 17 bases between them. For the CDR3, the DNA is TGTGCCAGCTACAGGGATAGTAGCCCCCACTTT. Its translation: CASYRDSSPHF.

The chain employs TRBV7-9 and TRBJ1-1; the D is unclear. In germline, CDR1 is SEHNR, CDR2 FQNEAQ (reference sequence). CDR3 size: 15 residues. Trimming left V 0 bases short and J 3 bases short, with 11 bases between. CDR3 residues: CASSLAIGQDTEAFF. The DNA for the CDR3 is TGTGCCAGCAGCTTAGCGATTGGGCAGGACACTGAAGCTTTCTTT.